This entry features one TCR beta chain sequence. The antigen remains undetermined. The sample originates from a study of Graves' ophthalmopathy and Graves' hyperthyroidism. Study-wide background: By definition, stable hyperthyroidism involved no ophthalmopathy within 18 months of follow-up. Study-level results: The 13-signature model separated ophthalmopathy from stable hyperthyroidism at approximately 91% sensitivity and roughly 80% specificity.

Hyperthyroidism patients had new diagnoses, durations under 2 months, and ages of 18 to 65. Other autoimmune diseases, uncontrolled infections, pregnancy or lactation excluded patients from enrollment. J gave up 8 bases and V 10 bases, and 16 bases lay outside the gene matches. This CDR3 region has 14 residues. Per germline, CDR1 MRHNA and CDR2 SNTAGT. From RNA, the CDR3 regions of TCR beta chains were amplified and sequenced. First-round RT-PCR used HTBI primers; second-round multiplex PCR followed. TCRdb re-called the multiplex PCR reads through MiXCR, storing one row per CDR3 protein. The data contain over a million distinct CDR3 sequences, approximately 35% of them seen just once; the ten biggest clones take up roughly 10%.

The receptor's source is an adult man with Graves' hyperthyroidism. The chain links TRBV6-4 to TRBJ2-7; 8 bases agree with TRBD2. Input material: peripheral blood or thyroid tissue (not recorded which). This chain's CDR3 is CAIREGVTWPQQYF. CDR3 DNA: TGTGCCATCCGGGAGGGGGTTACGTGGCCCCAGCAGTACTTC.